Each of the 13 T cell receptor beta chains below was sequenced from the same sample in a study of cytomegalovirus exposure and HLA in healthy donors. The study ran its PCR with 60 Vbeta and 13 Jbeta primers. TCRdb's copy holds only in-frame clones and misses some; the assay was immunoSEQ multiplex PCR. This table has around 210,000 clones, approximately 81% appearing once. Input material: PBMCs. All receptors derive from a girl aged 2 to 10 in good health and CMV-seronegative.

This chain uses TRBV13 with TRBJ2-5; a weak D match, TRBD1 (6 bases). The J call may be mistaken, given a closer DNA end match to TRBJ2-7. Germline lookup yields CDR1 PRHDT and CDR2 FYEKMQ (reference sequence). The CDR3 spans 20 residues. The CDR3 DNA reads as TGTGCCAGCAGCGGTCTCCCTCCGAGACCGGGACAATTTTACTCCTACGAGCAGTACTTC. Translation gives CASSGLPPRPGQFYSYEQYF.

The CDR3 DNA reads TGTGCCAGCAGGACCGATGGCTTCGGGGAGCAGTTCTTC. Translation gives CASRTDGFGEQFF. The gene calls are TRBV27 and TRBJ2-1; D uncertain. V was cut by 6 bases and J by 10 bases, with 16 bases left in between. Looked up from germline, CDR1 is MNHEY and CDR2 is SMNVEV (reference sequence). The CDR3 is 13 amino acids.

This clone has just a few counts. This sequence joins TRBV30 and TRBJ1-4, with unresolved D. CDR1 is GTSNPN, CDR2 SVGIG, per germline (reference sequence). The CDR3 contains 15 residues. V was shortened by 3 bases and J by 11 bases, with 22 bases between the two germline ends. As DNA, the CDR3 is TGTGCCTGGAGAGTTAAACCGGGTGAGAAATCCAAACTGTTTTTT. It is translated as CAWRVKPGEKSKLFF.

The V and J genes are TRBV6-5 and TRBJ2-7; 7 bases align to TRBD2. Germline loops: CDR1 MNHEY, CDR2 SVGAGI. The trim removed 0 bases at V and 5 bases at J, leaving 7 bases unmatched. This CDR3 region has 15 residues. In DNA form, the CDR3 reads TGTGCCAGCAGTTACTCGCTGGGGGGGATAAACGAGCAGTACTTC. The encoded protein is CASSYSLGGINEQYF.

This chain joins TRBV6-1 and TRBJ1-5; TRBD1 matches 10 bases. The CDR3 is 18 amino acids. CDR1 is MNHNS, CDR2 SASEGT, per germline. Trimming removed 2 bases from V and 0 bases from J; junction bases left unmatched: 7. The DNA of the CDR3 is TGTGCCAGCAGTGAAACCGGGACAGGGGTCTATAGCAATCAGCCCCAGCATTTT. Translated, it gives CASSETGTGVYSNQPQHF.

The chain is built from TRBV10-3 and TRBJ1-1, with 8 bases aligning to TRBD1. This CDR3 has 13 residues. Trimming took 11 bases from V and 5 from J; bases not matched to a gene: 10. CDR1 is ENHRY and CDR2 is SYGVKD in the germline V gene. CDR3 nucleotides: TGTGCCGTCGGACCGGGACAGGAGACTGAAGCTTTCTTT. Translation: CAVGPGQETEAFF.

The chain uses TRBV5-1 and TRBJ2-1; 8 bases are shared with TRBD2. This CDR3 has 15 residues. Germline values: CDR1 SGHRS, CDR2 YFSETQ. V lost 2 bases and J lost 7; bases outside the gene matches: 8. CDR3 loop: CASSFTGRETNEQFF. As DNA, the CDR3 is TGCGCCAGCAGCTTTACCGGGAGGGAAACAAATGAGCAGTTCTTC.

V is TRBV6-5 and J is TRBJ2-3, with 10 bases fitting TRBD2. Looked up from germline, CDR1 is MNHEY and CDR2 is SVGAGI. There are 15 residues in the CDR3. Losses at the gene ends were 7 bases for V and 5 bases for J; bases not matched to a gene: 9. CDR3 coding DNA: TGTGCCAGCATCTCTAGCGGGAGCGATGGAGATACGCAGTATTTT. This encodes CASISSGSDGDTQYF.

The sample holds one count of this clone. CDR3: CASSGPNYEPFLYYEQYF. The CDR3 coding sequence is TGTGCCAGCAGCGGTCCAAACTACGAGCCCTTCCTGTACTACGAGCAGTACTTC. The chain combines TRBV5-6 with TRBJ2-7; D not certain. The germline V gene has CDR1 SGHDT and CDR2 YYEEEE. The CDR3 spans 18 residues. Trimming took 4 bases from V and 3 from J, leaving 26 bases between them. The whole variable domain, filled in from reference TRBV5-6 and TRBJ2-7, reads DAGVTQSPTHLIKTRGQQVTLRCSPKSGHDTVSWYQQALGQGPQFIFQYYEEEERQRGNFPDRFSGHQFPNYSSELNVNALLLGDSALYLCASSGPNYEPFLYYEQYFGPGTRLTVT.

The chain couples TRBV11-2 to TRBJ2-3; 9 bases are a match to TRBD2. With 3 bases clipped from V and 4 bases from J, the junction kept 2 bases outside the gene matches. The V gene's germline CDR1 is SGHAT and CDR2 FQNNGV. The CDR3 is 14 residues long. CDR3 sequence (DNA): TGTGCCAGCAGCTTTAGCGGGAGCCCAGATACGCAGTATTTT. Protein product: CASSFSGSPDTQYF.

The genes are TRBV10-3 and TRBJ1-4; 7 nucleotides agree with TRBD1. This CDR3 region has 15 residues. The ends lost 3 bases at V and 8 bases at J; junction bases unmatched: 9. From germline, CDR1 is ENHRY and CDR2 SYGVKD. Here the CDR3 reads CAISESDRAGEKLFF. In DNA, the CDR3 is TGTGCCATCAGTGAATCAGACAGGGCGGGCGAAAAACTGTTTTTT.

This chain links TRBV13 with TRBJ1-2; D perhaps matches TRBD1 (5 bases). CDR1 and CDR2 from the germline V gene are PRHDT and FYEKMQ (reference sequence). Trimming took 3 bases from V and 5 from J, leaving 10 bases between them. The CDR3 contains 13 residues. The CDR3 loop reads CASSFGGTYGYTF. CDR3 nucleotide sequence: TGTGCCAGCAGCTTCGGGGGGACTTATGGCTACACCTTC.

This chain joins TRBV30 and TRBJ2-3; 9 bases line up with TRBD2. Germline lookup yields CDR1 GTSNPN and CDR2 SVGIG (reference sequence). The CDR3 is made up of 13 amino acids. After removal of 7 bases from V and 4 bases from J, the junction contained 6 bases not matched to a gene. The CDR3 coding sequence is TGTGCCTTAAACCAGCGGGAGGCAGATACGCAGTATTTT. It yields the protein CALNQREADTQYF.